One TCR beta chain is described in this entry. This sample was included in a study of blood T cell repertoires in COVID-19. Across the whole study: Both acute and convalescent COVID-19 samples were obtained from the United States, Italy and Spain. The analysed material was cDNA or gDNA that came from T cells, B-cell-depleted T cells, or PBMCs.

In the authors' methods: Amplification with reference gene primers provided the estimates of nucleated cell counts. The table came from immunoSEQ multiplex PCR; TCRdb's copy has only in-frame clones and leaves some out. That table is the source of V, J and clone size, and D and trimming were worked out from the DNA. The sample comprises 150,000 to 200,000 clones, around 85% of which are singletons, and approximately 1.2% rests with the top ten. The CDR3 spans 16 residues. Germline loops: CDR1 KGHDR, CDR2 SFDVKD. J was trimmed by 6 bases and V by 1 base; bases with no gene match: 5. The sequenced sample was peripheral blood. The genes are TRBV24-1 and TRBJ2-2; 9 bases match TRBD1. The clonotype was recovered from a man in his 60s who had recovered from COVID-19. CDR3 DNA sequence: TGTGCCACCAGTGATTTTCGACAGGGGGTTCCCGGGGAGCTGTTTTTT. Encoded protein: CATSDFRQGVPGELFF.